The clone carrying this TCR beta chain was seen more than once but under ten times. The sample comes from a study of blood T cell repertoires in COVID-19. Participant ages covered roughly 18 to 89 years across some 25 US areas. TCRdb's table, derived via immunoSEQ multiplex PCR, lists solely in-frame clones and lacks some. The sample carries about 280,000 clones, 80% to 85% recorded once. The specimen was PBMCs or T cells enriched from blood (not recorded which). The origin of this receptor is a man in his forties who had been exposed to COVID-19.

The CDR3 sequence is CASRMTSGISVGEQFF. The CDR3 bases are TGTGCCAGCAGAATGACTAGCGGGATATCAGTAGGTGAGCAGTTCTTC. The J gene is TRBJ2-1, the V gene TRBV2, with TRBD2 identical over 11 bases. Trimming cost V 6 bases and J 9 bases; bases outside gene matches: 13. The germline V gene has CDR1 SNHLY and CDR2 FYNNEI. The CDR3 spans 16 residues. Looking up the rest from reference TRBV2 and TRBJ2-1 gives the full variable domain: EPEVTQTPSHQVTQMGQEVILRCVPISNHLYFYWYRQILGQKVEFLVSFYNNEISEKSEIFDDQFSVERPDGSNFTLKIRSTKLEDSAMYFCASRMTSGISVGEQFFGPGTRLTVL.